Below are 11 T cell receptor beta chains sequenced from a single sample in a study of pediatric ulcerative colitis. Method: immunoSEQ multiplex PCR; TCRdb's copy keeps in-frame clones and lacks some. This table has about 64,000 clones, 75% to 85% appearing once. Sequencing was done on a sample of blood. The receptors stem from a boy younger than 18 with moderate ulcerative colitis.

This chain uses TRBV23-1 with TRBJ2-5, with 7 bases aligning to TRBD2. TRBV23-1 counts as an open reading frame of uncertain function. V trimming: 0 bases; J trimming: 2 bases; junction bases outside the gene matches: 12. The CDR3 totals 18 residues. Here the CDR3 reads CASSQSLLRDYPQETQYF. The CDR3 DNA follows: TGCGCCAGCAGTCAATCGCTTCTTCGGGACTACCCTCAAGAGACCCAGTACTTC.

The chain carries TRBV10-3 and TRBJ2-7; D gene unclear. CDR3 length equals 12 residues. CDR1 is ENHRY, CDR2 SYGVKD, per germline. V was pared by 4 bases and J by 6 bases, with 10 bases between. The CDR3: CAISVAGLEQYF. The CDR3 DNA reads TGTGCCATCAGTGTAGCTGGGCTCGAGCAGTACTTC.

This clone occurred a few times. The rearrangement joins TRBV29-1 to TRBJ1-1; weak D call: TRBD1 (5 bases). The CDR3 totals 13 residues. Trimming cost V 7 bases and J 7 bases, with 19 bases left between them. CDR1 is SQVTM and CDR2 is ANQGSEA in the germline V gene. CDR3 coding DNA: TGCAGCGCCGAGCAACTGAATGGGGGTGAAGCTTTCTTT. Amino acids: CSAEQLNGGEAFF.

The chain recombines TRBV2 with TRBJ1-2; 8 bases match TRBD1. The germline V gene encodes CDR1 SNHLY and CDR2 FYNNEI. Trimming at V came to 5 bases and at J to 4 bases, leaving 6 bases not matched to a gene. This CDR3 is 14 amino acids long. In DNA, the CDR3 is TGTGCCAGCAGTACCGGGACAGGCGTCTATGGCTACACCTTC. Its translation is CASSTGTGVYGYTF.

The chain is built from TRBV30 and TRBJ1-5; a possible D gene is TRBD1 (6 bases). Between the trimmed V and J ends, which lost 4 bases and 6 bases, there was a span of 13 bases. The CDR3 totals 13 residues. The germline V gene encodes CDR1 GTSNPN and CDR2 SVGIG (reference sequence). CDR3 nucleotide sequence: TGTGCCTGGAAAGGGGGTTTGGTTCAGCCCCAGCATTTT. Amino acids: CAWKGGLVQPQHF.

The chain is built from TRBV11-3 and TRBJ2-3, with D unclear. The V gene's germline CDR1 is SGHNT and CDR2 YENEEA. Trimming cost V 2 bases and J 8 bases, with 8 bases left between them. CDR3 length: 12 amino acids. The CDR3 loop reads CASSLYGGTQYF. The CDR3 region has the DNA TGTGCCAGCAGCTTATACGGTGGTACGCAGTATTTT.

The rearrangement joins TRBV6-1 to TRBJ2-1, with D hard to call. Germline CDR1 reads MNHNS; CDR2 reads SASEGT. Trimming removed 3 bases from V and 0 bases from J, with 9 bases in between. The CDR3 runs to 15 residues. The chain's CDR3 is CASSDRQSSYNEQFF. The CDR3 bases are TGTGCCAGCAGTGACAGGCAAAGCTCCTACAATGAGCAGTTCTTC.

This clone was observed a handful of times. CDR3: CASKGDWAGQELFF. The CDR3 DNA is TGTGCCAGCAAGGGAGATTGGGCCGGTCAGGAACTGTTTTTT. The V call is TRBV2, the J call TRBJ1-4; D is unresolved. Per germline, CDR1 SNHLY and CDR2 FYNNEI. Trimming took off 7 bases at V and 12 bases at J, with 21 bases between the two ends. This CDR3 is built from 14 residues. Based on the CDR3 plus reference TRBV2 and TRBJ1-4, the full variable domain is EPEVTQTPSHQVTQMGQEVILRCVPISNHLYFYWYRQILGQKVEFLVSFYNNEISEKSEIFDDQFSVERPDGSNFTLKIRSTKLEDSAMYFCASKGDWAGQELFFGSGTQLSVL.

V is TRBV9 and J is TRBJ1-5, with TRBD1 identical over 10 bases. The V and J ends lost 0 bases and 5 bases, in that order; junction bases with no gene match: 5. The CDR3 extends over 16 amino acids. CDR1 SGDLS and CDR2 YYNGEE come from the germline V gene. CDR3 in amino acids: CASSVEGTGDHQPQHF. In nucleotides, the CDR3 is TGTGCCAGCAGCGTAGAGGGGACAGGGGATCATCAGCCCCAGCATTTT.

The chain has TRBV5-1 and TRBJ2-2; D might be TRBD1 (6 bases). CDR3 length equals 15 residues. Germline CDR1 SGHRS, CDR2 YFSETQ. V lost 0 bases and J 2 bases, leaving 8 bases between the germline ends. In DNA form, the CDR3 reads TGCGCCAGCAGCTTGGTACAGGGAAACACCGGGGAGCTGTTTTTT. As protein: CASSLVQGNTGELFF.

This chain joins TRBV25-1 and TRBJ1-4, with a possible D match to TRBD1 (6 bases). This CDR3 spans 16 amino acids. V was clipped by 3 bases and J by 7 bases, with 18 bases between them. Looked up from germline, CDR1 is MGHDK and CDR2 is SYGVNS. The CDR3 spells CASSDSPRGRGEKLFF. The CDR3 nucleotides read TGTGCCAGCAGTGACTCCCCCAGGGGACGGGGTGAAAAACTGTTTTTT.